The sequence of this T cell receptor beta chain was determined in a study of long-term antiretroviral therapy in people with HIV. Study-wide points: Controls showed broader CDR3 length ranges than did the HIV repertoires.

A remark on this clone: Its cognate antigen is unknown.

Runs used v3.0 of the immunoSEQ assay and were done at survey level. Here immunoSEQ multiplex PCR was the method, and the copy in TCRdb shows in-frame clones only, minus some. The sample gives tens of thousands of clones, more than 75% of which show up once; about 4.8% is in the top ten. Before they underwent DNA extraction, samples held roughly 0.95-11 million cryopreserved PBMC. The sequencing here drew on unsorted PBMCs, taken just under 2.9 years before starting antiretroviral therapy. The TCR was taken from a woman in her 30s with HIV.

CDR3 sequence: CASSPGQNQPQHF. Here the CDR3 DNA reads TGTGCCAGCTCACCCGGACAGAATCAGCCCCAGCATTTT. The chain uses TRBV18 and TRBJ1-5, with D possibly matching TRBD1 (6 bases). The CDR3 has 13 amino acids. Germline V gene lookup returns CDR1 KGHSH and CDR2 LQKENI. The germline V and J ends were trimmed by 3 bases and 4 bases, with 7 bases remaining between them.